Sequencing of this TCR beta chain was carried out in a study of early T cells in non-severe SARS-CoV-2 infection. TCRdb re-called the 5' RACE reads through MiXCR, storing one row per CDR3 protein. The repertoire holds tens of thousands of distinct CDR3 sequences, more than 7.5% seen once, with about 3.3% in the top ten. The CDR3 is 15 residues long. Germline V gene sequence: CDR1 MDHEN, CDR2 SYDVKM. With 1 base removed from V and 6 bases from J, the gap between germline ends came to 10 bases. This clonotype was counted many times. This TCR was sampled from an adult who was a healthcare worker with PCR-confirmed SARS-CoV-2 infection or an uninfected control (not recorded which). What was sequenced was whole blood. The J gene is TRBJ1-6, the V gene TRBV28; D gene uncertain. The CDR3 reads CASSLSTQPNSPLHF. The CDR3 DNA reads TGTGCCAGCAGTTTATCGACACAGCCTAATTCACCCCTCCACTTT.